This TCR beta chain was obtained from a study of neoadjuvant anti-PD-1 for oral cavity cancer. For the study at large: Patients without progression received a fourth nivolumab dose around day 43, then surgical resection on days 50-56.

Time point defined: after neoadjuvant nivolumab, at surgical resection. Comment on this clone: The antigen remains unidentified.

Regarding the study as a whole: PBMC Gini-index clonality exceeded responders' in non-responders post-nivolumab.

Data came from immunoSEQ multiplex PCR; TCRdb stores just in-frame clones and leaves some out. The profile shows 13,000 to 15,000 clones, under 80% of them singletons. This sequence originates from a person between 40 and 85 years old with oral cavity squamous cell carcinoma. The source was PBMCs, collected after nivolumab (anti-PD-1) treatment.

The CDR3 nucleotides are TGTGCCAGCAGCTTCCGCGGACTAGCGGGAGAGAGGGTCACAGATACGCAGTATTTT. Translation gives CASSFRGLAGERVTDTQYF. The chain recombines TRBV7-9 with TRBJ2-3; 13 bases match TRBD2. Trimming removed 3 bases from V and 2 bases from J; junction bases left unmatched: 11. Germline V CDR1 and CDR2: SEHNR, FQNEAQ (reference sequence). The CDR3 spans 19 residues.